Below are 23 T cell receptor beta chains sequenced from a single sample in a study of shared clonotypes between healthy human individuals. Assay used: immunoSEQ multiplex PCR; TCRdb lists only in-frame clones, some missing. In the table there are about 470,000 clones, more than 75% of which are singletons. The sample was PBMCs. These receptors were taken from a woman aged 40 to 55 in good health. Some clones in this sample may be carry-over from other donors' samples.

V usage is TRBV5-4 and J usage is TRBJ1-2, with 10 positions matching TRBD1. The CDR3 is 17 amino acids. Unmatched junction bases numbered 13, after V lost 4 bases and J lost 4 bases. Per the germline V gene, CDR1 is SGHNT and CDR2 is YYREEE (reference sequence). CDR3 loop: CASSPPRGTGAVYGYTF. CDR3 in DNA: TGTGCCAGCAGCCCCCCCAGGGGGACAGGGGCGGTCTATGGCTACACCTTC.

Points on this clone: This sample also contains other DNA sequences that code for the same CDR3. V is TRBV18 and J is TRBJ2-7, with 11 bases matching TRBD1. V was pared by 3 bases and J by 4 bases, with 2 bases of the junction left unmatched. Germline V gene sequence: CDR1 KGHSH, CDR2 LQKENI. The CDR3 is 14 residues long. The CDR3 loop reads CASSPGTGGYEQYF. CDR3 nucleotides: TGTGCCAGCTCACCCGGGACAGGGGGGTACGAGCAGTACTTC.

CDR3 in DNA: TGTGCCAGCAGCTTAGGGTTGGGACTAGCGGGAGAGGGGGACAATGAGCAGTTCTTC. Its translation: CASSLGLGLAGEGDNEQFF. This chain uses TRBV7-9 with TRBJ2-1; the match to TRBD2 covers 14 bases. Germline lookup yields CDR1 SEHNR and CDR2 FQNEAQ (reference sequence). Unmatched junction bases numbered 10, after V lost 1 base and J lost 5 bases. The CDR3 totals 19 residues.

The table lists this clone with a few counts. The chain couples TRBV9 to TRBJ2-7, with D perhaps matching TRBD2 (5 bases). Trimming left V 3 bases short and J 8 bases short, with 15 bases between. This CDR3 contains 13 residues. Germline CDR1 SGDLS, CDR2 YYNGEE. CDR3 sequence reads: CASSAPSSEKQYF. CDR3 bases: TGTGCCAGCAGCGCCCCGAGTAGCGAGAAGCAGTACTTC.

J is TRBJ2-7 and V is TRBV7-9, with D perhaps TRBD2 (6 bases). The germline V and J ends were trimmed by 4 bases and 0 bases, with 13 bases remaining between them. CDR3 length equals 15 residues. Germline CDR1 is SEHNR and CDR2 is FQNEAQ (reference sequence). CDR3 nucleotide sequence: TGTGCCAGCAGCTCCCCTCGGGGACTCTCCTACGAGCAGTACTTC. Translation gives CASSSPRGLSYEQYF.

About this clone: A read error may produce the germline difference seen at one junction end. This chain uses TRBV5-1 with TRBJ2-7; the match to TRBD1 covers 7 bases. The CDR3 spans 14 residues. Germline CDR1 SGHRS, CDR2 YFSETQ. The CDR3 coding sequence is TGCGCCAGCAGCCGAGGACAGGACCCTTACGTGCAGTACTTC. Amino acid sequence: CASSRGQDPYVQYF.

V and J are TRBV5-1 and TRBJ2-2; no reliable D call. Per germline, CDR1 SGHRS and CDR2 YFSETQ. V gave up 1 base and J gave up 0 bases, with 7 bases separating them. This CDR3 spans 15 amino acids. The CDR3 DNA reads TGCGCCAGCAGCTTGTACAATTCGAACACCGGGGAGCTGTTTTTT. Protein sequence: CASSLYNSNTGELFF.

This clone was detected a few times. The chain joins TRBV19 to TRBJ2-7, with 10 bases matching TRBD2. Losses at the gene ends were 9 bases for V and 5 bases for J; bases not matched to a gene: 13. The CDR3 is 15 residues long. CDR1 is LNHDA, CDR2 SQIVND, per germline (reference sequence). In DNA form, the CDR3 reads TGTGCCAGCGCCCATGGGGGACTAGCGATCAACGAGCAGTACTTC. Protein: CASAHGGLAINEQYF.

This clone has just one count. This chain joins TRBV5-6 and TRBJ2-3, with D maybe TRBD2 (5 bases). The germline V gene has CDR1 SGHDT and CDR2 YYEEEE. Between the trimmed V and J ends, which lost 0 bases and 0 bases, there was a span of 11 bases. The CDR3 runs to 16 residues. Written as DNA, the CDR3 is TGTGCCAGCAGCTTGGTAGTGGAGGCTAGCACAGATACGCAGTATTTT. It specifies CASSLVVEASTDTQYF. Variable domain in full (rest from reference TRBV5-6 and TRBJ2-3): DAGVTQSPTHLIKTRGQQVTLRCSPKSGHDTVSWYQQALGQGPQFIFQYYEEEERQRGNFPDRFSGHQFPNYSSELNVNALLLGDSALYLCASSLVVEASTDTQYFGPGTRLTVL.

The rearrangement joins TRBV9 to TRBJ2-5, with 8 nucleotides matching TRBD2. J lost 7 bases, V lost 2 bases, and 10 bases had no gene match. From germline, CDR1 is SGDLS and CDR2 YYNGEE. The CDR3 loop spans 15 amino acids. The CDR3: CASSVGKAGEVTQYF. CDR3 nucleotide sequence: TGTGCCAGCAGCGTCGGTAAAGCGGGAGAAGTGACCCAGTACTTC.

This clone turned up a few times. The chain couples TRBV19 to TRBJ2-7, with 7 bases lining up with TRBD2. Germline CDR1 reads LNHDA; CDR2 reads SQIVND (reference sequence). This CDR3 is 14 amino acids long. V lost 1 base and J lost 1; bases outside the gene matches: 1. DNA for the CDR3: TGTGCCAGTAGTATAGCGCGGGGGTCCTACGAGCAGTACTTC. Encoded protein: CASSIARGSYEQYF.

This clone was found a few times. This may be a read error, as it is one base from a much larger clone. The chain has TRBV6-4 and TRBJ2-3; D call uncertain. V dropped 2 bases and J dropped 0 bases, with 12 bases sitting between them. This CDR3 is built from 16 residues. CDR1 and CDR2 from the germline V gene are MRHNA and SNTAGT. The CDR3 protein is CASSDPVATSTDTQYF. CDR3 bases: TGTGCCAGCAGTGACCCAGTGGCAACTAGCACAGATACGCAGTATTTT.

The chain is built from TRBV10-3 and TRBJ2-3; 15 bases align to TRBD2. This CDR3 spans 18 amino acids. With 5 bases clipped from V and 5 bases from J, the junction kept 11 bases outside the gene matches. CDR1 and CDR2 (germline): ENHRY, SYGVKD. The CDR3 loop is CAISPAGLAGGGGDTQYF. CDR3 sequence (DNA): TGTGCCATCAGTCCCGCGGGACTAGCGGGAGGAGGGGGAGATACGCAGTATTTT.

Notes on this clone: The germline gene is not matched at one end of the junction; a read error may be the cause. This sample also contains other DNA sequences that code for the same CDR3. This rearrangement joins TRBV18 to TRBJ1-1, with TRBD1 as a possible D gene (6 bases). Germline loops: CDR1 KGHSH, CDR2 LQKENI. There are 15 residues in the CDR3. The CDR3: CASSLFAGARAEAFF. Here the CDR3 DNA reads TGCGCCAGCTCACTCTTTGCAGGGGCGCGGGCTGAAGCTTTCTTT.

The V and J genes are TRBV29-1 and TRBJ2-3, with D perhaps TRBD2 (6 bases). This CDR3 has 15 amino acids. V lost 4 bases to trimming and J lost 3 bases, with 17 bases between them. The germline V gene encodes CDR1 SQVTM and CDR2 ANQGSEA. DNA for the CDR3: TGCAGCGTTGGTCTGGGGGAGGACCAGACAGATACGCAGTATTTT. Its translation: CSVGLGEDQTDTQYF.

The chain recombines TRBV7-9 with TRBJ2-4, with 14 nucleotides matching TRBD2. The J segment lost 1 base and the V segment lost 5 bases, leaving 7 bases of the junction unmatched. This CDR3 is 18 amino acids long. Germline CDR1 reads SEHNR; CDR2 reads FQNEAQ (reference sequence). The CDR3 loop reads CASSLGTSGSRAKNIQYF. The CDR3 DNA reads TGTGCCAGCAGCCTCGGGACTAGCGGGAGTCGGGCCAAAAACATTCAGTACTTC.

V usage is TRBV5-1 and J usage is TRBJ1-2, with 8 positions matching TRBD1. V lost 4 bases, J lost 5 bases, and 7 bases stayed unmatched. Looked up from germline, CDR1 is SGHRS and CDR2 is YFSETQ. CDR3 length: 14 residues. The CDR3 DNA reads TGCGCCAGCAGCGCAGGGGGCGGAGGGTATGGCTACACCTTC. Its translation: CASSAGGGGYGYTF.

CDR3 in DNA: TGTGCCAGTAGTACGGTACAGGGAGTTTATGGGGCCAACGTCCTGACTTTC. This sequence encodes CASSTVQGVYGANVLTF. The chain uses TRBV19 and TRBJ2-6; possible D gene TRBD1, 6 bases. Germline lookup yields CDR1 LNHDA and CDR2 SQIVND (reference sequence). This CDR3 has 17 amino acids. Trimming took off 4 bases at V and 3 bases at J, with 16 bases between the two ends.

On this clone: One end of the junction varies from germline; a read error may be responsible. The chain is built from TRBV7-2 and TRBJ2-1; D gene uncertain. CDR3 size: 17 residues. Germline V gives CDR1 SGHTA, CDR2 FQGNSA. The CDR3 loop is CASSLDLPRGRDNEQFF. CDR3 in DNA: TGTGCCAGCAGTTTAGACCTGCCGCGTGGAAGGGACAATGAGCAGTTCTTC.

The chain is built from TRBV7-8 and TRBJ2-1, with TRBD2 matching 9 bases. Germline CDR1 is SGHVS and CDR2 is FQNEAQ. The CDR3 totals 17 residues. Losses at the gene ends were 1 base for V and 4 bases for J; bases not matched to a gene: 8. CDR3 bases: TGTGCCAGCAGCTTAGTCCATCGACTAGCGGAGTACAATGAGCAGTTCTTC. Protein: CASSLVHRLAEYNEQFF.

This chain links TRBV9 with TRBJ1-4; 7 nucleotides line up with TRBD1. Germline CDR1 reads SGDLS; CDR2 reads YYNGEE. The trim removed 4 bases at V and 3 bases at J, leaving 9 bases unmatched. The CDR3 is 16 amino acids. The CDR3 here is CASSPSADRSNEKLFF. CDR3 nucleotides: TGTGCCAGCAGCCCCTCGGCGGACAGGTCTAATGAAAAACTGTTTTTT.

The gene calls are TRBV7-2 and TRBJ2-7; D may correspond to TRBD1 or TRBD2 (5 bases each). There are 14 residues in the CDR3. With 5 bases removed from V and 3 bases from J, the gap between germline ends came to 14 bases. Germline V gene data show CDR1 as SGHTA and CDR2 as FQGNSA. CDR3 protein: CASSALRGYYEQYF. CDR3 DNA: TGTGCCAGCAGCGCTCTGAGGGGATACTACGAGCAGTACTTC.

This clone occurred once. The rearrangement links TRBV5-1 to TRBJ1-1; no reliable D call. This CDR3 region has 14 residues. V lost 3 bases and J 6 bases, leaving 15 bases between the germline ends. CDR1 is SGHRS and CDR2 is YFSETQ in the germline V gene. The CDR3 nucleotides are TGCGCCAGCAGCTCTACAGTTAATTGGGCTGAAGCTTTCTTT. It translates to CASSSTVNWAEAFF.